Here is one T cell receptor beta chain with its context. Its antigen is as yet unknown. The germline CDR1 and CDR2 sequences are MNHEY and SVGAGI. Trimming took 2 bases from V and 1 from J, leaving 11 bases between them. CDR3 length: 16 amino acids. The sample is drawn from a study of cytomegalovirus exposure and HLA in healthy donors. As for the study in general: Unique TCR beta sequences numbering 120 million or so came from around 180 million T cells in an earlier analysis. Genetic ancestry analysis placed about 80% of the 400 or so donors that were genotyped in the Caucasian-associated cluster. General study results and limits: As a later analysis revealed, most CMV-associated TCR beta chains appeared HLA-restricted. In a later analysis, TCR association rates varied by HLA locus: DRB1 most, HLA-C fewest.

Amplification used 60 Vbeta primers and 13 Jbeta primers. Repertoires were generated with immunoSEQ multiplex PCR, while TCRdb's copy carries only in-frame clones and drops some. The table includes over 150,000 clones, about 80% detected once. This TCR was recovered from a young man in good health and CMV-seropositive. The sample was PBMCs. This sequence joins TRBV6-5 and TRBJ2-2, with D perhaps TRBD2 (6 bases). The CDR3 region is CASSYGRGRNTGELFF. DNA of the CDR3: TGTGCCAGCAGTTACGGGCGGGGCCGGAACACCGGGGAGCTGTTTTTT.